This T cell receptor (beta chain) was retrieved from a study of low-dose radiotherapy and immunotherapy resistance in tumors. The wider study: Cohort 2 received 1 Gy per fraction every two weeks, totaling 13 Gy over 26 weeks. A daily 300 mg dose of oral aspirin was taken by patients for four cycles from cycle 1 day 1. Participants were given intravenous cyclophosphamide 200 mg/m2 every two weeks, one day before radiation and immunotherapy.

Time point reported: after trial treatment. Sample treatment: LDRT plus nivolumab, ipilimumab, low-dose cyclophosphamide and aspirin (RACIN trial). Each donor was administered nivolumab, ipilimumab, aspirin, low-dose cyclophosphamide and low-dose radiotherapy. At least ten counts were recorded for this clonotype. V dropped 2 bases and J dropped 0 bases, with 10 bases sitting between them. Germline V gene data show CDR1 as LNHDA and CDR2 as SQIVND (reference sequence). CDR3 size: 15 residues. Alpha and beta chains were covered, as first-strand cDNA relied on TRAV- and TRBV-specific primers. With a V-primer adapter and a constant-region primer, TCRs were amplified for around 21 PCR cycles. One entry per CDR3 protein, called by TCRdb with MiXCR from the reads. The profile shows some 94,000 distinct CDR3 sequences, 20% to 25% of them singletons.

The V gene is TRBV19, the J gene TRBJ1-1; no firm D call. Sequenced material: PBMCs, taken after low-dose radiotherapy plus immunotherapy. This clonotype was obtained from a female donor with ovarian cancer. The CDR3 region has the DNA TGTGCCAGTAGTATATCGGCAGGCTTGAACACTGAAGCTTTCTTT. This encodes CASSISAGLNTEAFF.